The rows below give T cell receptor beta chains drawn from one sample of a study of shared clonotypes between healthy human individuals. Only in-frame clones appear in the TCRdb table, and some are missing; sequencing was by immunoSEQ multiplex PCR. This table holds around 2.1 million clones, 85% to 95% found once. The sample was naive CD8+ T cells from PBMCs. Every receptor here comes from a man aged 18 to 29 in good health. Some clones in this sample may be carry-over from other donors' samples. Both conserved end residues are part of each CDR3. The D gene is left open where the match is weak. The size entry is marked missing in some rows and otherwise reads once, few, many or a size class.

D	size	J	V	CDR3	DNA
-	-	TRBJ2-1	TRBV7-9	CASSSDSYEQFF	TGTGCCAGCAGCTCGGACTCCTATGAGCAGTTCTTC
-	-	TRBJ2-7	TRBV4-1	CASSEKGGKPYEQYF	TGCGCCAGCAGCGAGAAGGGGGGGAAACCCTACGAGCAGTACTTC
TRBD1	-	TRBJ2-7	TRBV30	CAWEWGRTGGAAQYF	TGTGCCTGGGAGTGGGGGCGGACAGGGGGCGCGGCGCAGTACTTC
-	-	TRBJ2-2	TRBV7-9	CASRLRTENTGELFF	TGTGCCAGCAGGCTCCGGACAGAGAACACCGGGGAGCTGTTTTTT
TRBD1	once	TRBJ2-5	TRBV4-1	CASSQLGTGQETQYF	TGCGCCAGCAGCCAACTTGGGACAGGCCAAGAGACCCAGTACTTC
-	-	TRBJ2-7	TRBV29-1	CSARTDSSYEQYF	TGCAGCGCGCGGACGGACAGCTCCTACGAGCAGTACTTC
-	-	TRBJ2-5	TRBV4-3	CASSREGGETQYF	TGCGCCAGCAGCCGAGAAGGTGGAGAGACCCAGTACTTC
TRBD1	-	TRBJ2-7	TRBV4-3	CASSPMTGVPYEQYF	TGCGCCAGCAGCCCGATGACAGGGGTCCCCTACGAGCAGTACTTC
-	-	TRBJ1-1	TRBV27	CASTQKGWTEAFF	TGTGCCAGCACCCAAAAAGGGTGGACTGAAGCTTTCTTT
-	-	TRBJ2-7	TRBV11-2	CASSLADPIYYEQYF	TGTGCCAGCAGCTTAGCAGACCCGATATACTACGAGCAGTACTTC
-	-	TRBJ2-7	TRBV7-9	CASSLAGRSYEQYF	TGTGCCAGCAGCTTAGCGGGACGCTCCTACGAGCAGTACTTC
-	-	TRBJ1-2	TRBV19	CASRWLTGYGYTF	TGTGCCAGTAGATGGTTAACAGGCTATGGCTACACCTTC
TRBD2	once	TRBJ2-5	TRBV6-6	CASSYSSLAGETQYF	TGTGCCAGCAGTTACTCGTCCCTAGCGGGAGAGACCCAGTACTTC
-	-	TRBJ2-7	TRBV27	CASRAWDLPEQYF	TGTGCCAGCAGGGCGTGGGACCTCCCCGAGCAGTACTTC
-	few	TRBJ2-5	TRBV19	CASSERDNQETQYF	TGTGCCAGTAGTGAACGGGACAACCAAGAGACCCAGTACTTC
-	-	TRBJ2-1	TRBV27	CASSSDLPSSYNEQFF	TGTGCCAGCAGTTCAGACCTCCCAAGCTCCTACAATGAGCAGTTCTTC
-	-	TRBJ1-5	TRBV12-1	CASGCSPGNYNSNQPQHF	TGTGCCAGCGGCTGTTCTCCGGGAAATTACAATAGCAATCAGCCCCAGCATTTT
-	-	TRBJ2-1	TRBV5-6	CASSLAGASGYNEQFF	TGTGCCAGCAGCTTGGCGGGGGCTAGCGGTTACAATGAGCAGTTCTTC
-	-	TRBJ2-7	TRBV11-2	CASSLSTDPYEQYF	TGTGCCAGCAGCTTATCAACGGACCCCTACGAGCAGTACTTC
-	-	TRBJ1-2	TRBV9	CASSTDTNYGYTF	TGTGCCAGCAGCACCGACACTAACTATGGCTACACCTTC
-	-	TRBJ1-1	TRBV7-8	CASSPSFGDTEAFF	TGTGCCAGCAGCCCCTCGTTTGGGGACACTGAAGCTTTCTTT
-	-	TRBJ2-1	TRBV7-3	CASSPTGATNEQFF	TGTGCCAGCAGCCCGACGGGGGCGACGAATGAGCAGTTCTTC
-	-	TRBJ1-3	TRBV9	CASSPQDGTISGNTIYF	TGTGCCAGCAGCCCCCAGGACGGGACCATCTCTGGAAACACCATATATTTT
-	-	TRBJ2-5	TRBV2	CASSEVGGETQYF	TGTGCCAGCAGTGAAGTCGGGGGAGAGACCCAGTACTTC
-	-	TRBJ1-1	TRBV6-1	CASRSLQTHTEAFF	TGTGCCAGCAGGAGTTTACAAACACACACTGAAGCTTTCTTT
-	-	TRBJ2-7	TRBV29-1	CSVVPPGTYEQYF	TGCAGCGTTGTTCCCCCAGGCACCTACGAGCAGTACTTC
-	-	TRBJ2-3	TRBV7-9	CASSPFSGDTDTQYF	TGTGCCAGCAGCCCCTTTTCGGGTGATACAGATACGCAGTATTTT
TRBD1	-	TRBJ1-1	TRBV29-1	CSALGAEDRDVTEAFF	TGCAGCGCCTTAGGGGCCGAGGACAGGGATGTCACTGAAGCTTTCTTT
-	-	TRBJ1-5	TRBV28	CASSLGSGNQPQHF	TGTGCCAGCAGTTTGGGGTCGGGCAATCAGCCCCAGCATTTT
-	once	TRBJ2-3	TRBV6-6	CASSYLSHSGIWYF	TGTGCCAGCAGTTATTTATCTCACTCAGGGATATGGTATTTT
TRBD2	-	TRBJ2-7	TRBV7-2	CASSPGGGRFPPYEQYF	TGTGCCAGCAGCCCCGGGGGGGGGCGTTTCCCCCCCTACGAGCAGTACTTC
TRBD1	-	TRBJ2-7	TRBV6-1	CASSRGTGEYYEQYF	TGTGCCAGCAGCCGGGGGACAGGGGAATACTACGAGCAGTACTTC
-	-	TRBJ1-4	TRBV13	CASSRTGTREKLFF	TGTGCCAGCAGCCGAACAGGGACTCGAGAAAAACTGTTTTTT
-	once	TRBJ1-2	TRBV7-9	CASSLLGGGHPHGYTF	TGTGCCAGCAGCTTACTCGGAGGGGGACATCCCCATGGCTACACCTTC
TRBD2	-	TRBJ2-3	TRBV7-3	CASSLSPASGRGRDTQYF	TGTGCCAGCAGCTTAAGTCCCGCTAGCGGGAGAGGGCGGGATACGCAGTATTTT
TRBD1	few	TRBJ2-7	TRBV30	CACPEGGQGDEQYF	TGTGCCTGCCCCGAAGGGGGACAGGGAGACGAGCAGTACTTC
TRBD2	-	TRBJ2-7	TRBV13	CASSHYPALLAGGNEQYF	TGTGCCAGCAGCCATTACCCGGCCTTACTAGCGGGAGGTAACGAGCAGTACTTC
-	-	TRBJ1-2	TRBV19	CASSMWAAGGHGYTF	TGTGCCAGTAGTATGTGGGCGGCGGGGGGCCATGGCTACACCTTC
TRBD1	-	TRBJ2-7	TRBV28	CASSSIQGSPYEQYF	TGTGCCAGCAGTTCCATACAGGGGTCCCCCTACGAGCAGTACTTC
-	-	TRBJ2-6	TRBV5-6	CASSFLSGSGANVLTF	TGTGCCAGCAGCTTTTTGTCGGGGTCCGGGGCCAACGTCCTGACTTTC
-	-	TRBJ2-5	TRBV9	CASSVAGAQETQYF	TGTGCCAGCAGCGTCGCTGGGGCACAAGAGACCCAGTACTTC
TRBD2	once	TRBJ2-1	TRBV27	CASSVLAGGIKEQFF	TGTGCCAGCAGCGTACTAGCGGGAGGGATTAAAGAGCAGTTCTTC
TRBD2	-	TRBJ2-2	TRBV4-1	CASSQGGLVSGELFF	TGCGCCAGCAGCCAAGGCGGACTAGTATCCGGGGAGCTGTTTTTT
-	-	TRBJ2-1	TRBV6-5	CASSYQDAYNEQFF	TGTGCCAGCAGTTACCAGGACGCCTACAATGAGCAGTTCTTC
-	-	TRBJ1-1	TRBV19	CASSTSFRMATTNTEAFF	TGTGCCAGTAGCACTAGTTTCCGGATGGCTACCACAAACACTGAAGCTTTCTTT
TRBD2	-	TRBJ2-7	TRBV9	CASSGTSGNYEQYF	TGTGCCAGCAGCGGGACTAGCGGGAACTACGAGCAGTACTTC
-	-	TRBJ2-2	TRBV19	CASSPGVRTGELFF	TGTGCCAGTAGCCCAGGGGTTCGCACCGGGGAGCTGTTTTTT
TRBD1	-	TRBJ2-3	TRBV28	CASSLSGGVTDTQYF	TGTGCCAGCAGTTTGTCAGGGGGTGTCACAGATACGCAGTATTTT
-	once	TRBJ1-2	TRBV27	CASSLSKTATYGYTF	TGTGCCAGCAGTTTATCAAAGACAGCGACCTATGGCTACACCTTC
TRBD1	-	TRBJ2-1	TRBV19	CASTDRTGRLYEQFF	TGTGCCAGTACGGACCGGACAGGGAGATTATATGAGCAGTTCTTC
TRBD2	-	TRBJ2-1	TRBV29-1	CSVEGGISGSPSYNEQFF	TGCAGCGTTGAAGGAGGTATTAGCGGGAGCCCCTCCTACAATGAGCAGTTCTTC
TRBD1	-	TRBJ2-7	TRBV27	CASSLSTGQLVYEQYF	TGTGCCAGCAGTTTAAGTACGGGACAGCTAGTATACGAGCAGTACTTC
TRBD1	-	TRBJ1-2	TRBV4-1	CASSRPGTGVDNYGYTF	TGCGCCAGCAGTCGTCCCGGGACAGGGGTCGATAACTATGGCTACACCTTC
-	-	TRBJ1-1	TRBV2	CASTEGGTEAFF	TGTGCCAGCACGGAGGGGGGCACTGAAGCTTTCTTT
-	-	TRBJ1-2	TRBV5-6	CASSLGIAALYGYTF	TGTGCCAGCAGCTTGGGGATTGCGGCCCTCTATGGCTACACCTTC